This TCR beta chain was captured by sequencing in a study of blood T cells in healthy people across ages. This clonotype was seen more than once but under ten times. Its antigen is still unknown. It may be a read error: a sequence one base away is much more abundant. The V end lost 5 bases, the J end lost 8 bases, and 13 bases lay between the germline ends. CDR1 and CDR2 from the germline V gene are SGHAT and FQNNGV. The CDR3 has 13 amino acids. It was with a sample-barcoded 5' primer and a J-beta primer mix that a second PCR of roughly 6 to 11 cycles was run. TCRdb fed the 5' RACE reads into MiXCR, producing one record per CDR3 protein. Among a few hundred thousand distinct CDR3 sequences, roughly half were seen once, and the ten largest hold about 54%. General study points: One million T cells yielded diversity estimates that were considered underestimates.

This sequence joins TRBV11-2 and TRBJ2-1, with D hard to call. The TCR sequence derives from a man between 60 and 70 years old in good health. Specimen: blood. CDR3 sequence: CASSVVGWDEQFF. For the CDR3, the DNA is TGTGCCAGCAGCGTAGTTGGTTGGGATGAGCAGTTCTTC.